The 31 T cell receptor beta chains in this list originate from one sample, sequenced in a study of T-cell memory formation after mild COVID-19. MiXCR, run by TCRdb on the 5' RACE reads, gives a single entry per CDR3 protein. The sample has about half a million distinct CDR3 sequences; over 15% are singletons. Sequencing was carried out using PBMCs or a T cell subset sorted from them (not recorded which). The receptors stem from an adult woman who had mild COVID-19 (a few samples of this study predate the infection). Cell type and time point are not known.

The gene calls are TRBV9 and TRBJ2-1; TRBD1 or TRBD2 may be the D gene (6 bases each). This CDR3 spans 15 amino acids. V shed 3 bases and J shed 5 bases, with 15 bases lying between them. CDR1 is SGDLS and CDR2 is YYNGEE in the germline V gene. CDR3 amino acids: CASSEGGPEDNEQFF. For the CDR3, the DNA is TGTGCCAGCAGCGAGGGGGGACCAGAAGACAATGAGCAGTTCTTC.

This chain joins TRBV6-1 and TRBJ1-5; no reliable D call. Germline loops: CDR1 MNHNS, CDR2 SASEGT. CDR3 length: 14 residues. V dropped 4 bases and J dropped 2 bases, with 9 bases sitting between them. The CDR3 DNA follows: TGTGCCAGCAGTGCCGAGTTGGGCAATCAGCCCCAGCATTTT. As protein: CASSAELGNQPQHF.

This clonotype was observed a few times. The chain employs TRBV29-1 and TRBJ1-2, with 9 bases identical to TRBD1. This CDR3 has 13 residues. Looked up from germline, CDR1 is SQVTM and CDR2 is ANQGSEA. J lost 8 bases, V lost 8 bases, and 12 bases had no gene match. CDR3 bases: TGCAGCTCAAGACAGGGGGGAAGGGAAGGCTACACCTTC. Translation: CSSRQGGREGYTF.

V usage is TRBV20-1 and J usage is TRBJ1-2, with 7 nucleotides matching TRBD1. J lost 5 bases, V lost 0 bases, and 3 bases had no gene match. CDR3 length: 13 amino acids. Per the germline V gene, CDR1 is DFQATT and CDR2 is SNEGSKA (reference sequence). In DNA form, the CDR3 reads TGCAGTGCTAGAGATGAGGGGGCATATGGCTACACCTTC. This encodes CSARDEGAYGYTF.

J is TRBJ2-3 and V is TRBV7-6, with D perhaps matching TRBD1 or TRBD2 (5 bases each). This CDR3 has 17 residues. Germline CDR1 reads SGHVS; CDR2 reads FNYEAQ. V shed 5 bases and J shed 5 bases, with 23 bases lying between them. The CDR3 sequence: CASSPHRTKMGRDTQYF. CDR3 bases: TGTGCCAGCAGCCCCCACCGGACGAAGATGGGACGAGATACGCAGTATTTT.

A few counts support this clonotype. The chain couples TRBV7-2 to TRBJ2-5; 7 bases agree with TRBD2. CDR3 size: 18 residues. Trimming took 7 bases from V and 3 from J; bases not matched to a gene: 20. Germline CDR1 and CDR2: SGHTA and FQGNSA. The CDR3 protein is CASNLPFEGGSVEETQYF. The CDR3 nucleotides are TGTGCCAGCAACCTCCCCTTCGAGGGCGGGAGCGTTGAAGAGACCCAGTACTTC.

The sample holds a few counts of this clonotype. CDR3 nucleotides: TGTGCCACCAGCAGAGATACGGGGGGGAATGAAGCTTTCTTT. Amino acids: CATSRDTGGNEAFF. This rearrangement joins TRBV15 to TRBJ1-1; maybe TRBD1 (5 bases). The CDR3 contains 14 residues. CDR1 is LNHNV, CDR2 YYDKDF, per germline (reference sequence). Trimming took 0 bases from V and 7 from J, leaving 12 bases between them.

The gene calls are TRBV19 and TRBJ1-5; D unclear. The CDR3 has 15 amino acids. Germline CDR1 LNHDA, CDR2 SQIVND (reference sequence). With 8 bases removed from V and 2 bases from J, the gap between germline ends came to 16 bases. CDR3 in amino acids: CASAWFQEGNQPQHF. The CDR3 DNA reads TGTGCCAGTGCCTGGTTTCAGGAAGGCAATCAGCCCCAGCATTTT.

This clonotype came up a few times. CDR3 in DNA: TGTGCCAGCAAACTAGCGGGAGGGGTGTACGAGCAGTACTTC. Its protein is CASKLAGGVYEQYF. The chain joins TRBV27 to TRBJ2-7; 13 bases are a match to TRBD2. Germline loops: CDR1 MNHEY, CDR2 SMNVEV (reference sequence). The length of the CDR3 is 14 residues. The trim removed 7 bases at V and 4 bases at J, leaving 4 bases unmatched.

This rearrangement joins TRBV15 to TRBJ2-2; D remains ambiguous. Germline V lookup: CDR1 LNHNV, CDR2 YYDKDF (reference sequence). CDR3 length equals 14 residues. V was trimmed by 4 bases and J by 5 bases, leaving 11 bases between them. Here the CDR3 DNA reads TGTGCCACCAGCAATCTCCATTCTACCGGGGAGCTGTTTTTT. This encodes CATSNLHSTGELFF.

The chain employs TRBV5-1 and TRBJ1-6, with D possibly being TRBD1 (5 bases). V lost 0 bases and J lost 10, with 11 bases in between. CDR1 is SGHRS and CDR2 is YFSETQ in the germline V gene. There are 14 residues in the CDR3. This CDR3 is CASSLGGVDSPLHF. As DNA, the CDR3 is TGCGCCAGCAGCTTGGGAGGGGTTGACTCACCCCTCCACTTT.

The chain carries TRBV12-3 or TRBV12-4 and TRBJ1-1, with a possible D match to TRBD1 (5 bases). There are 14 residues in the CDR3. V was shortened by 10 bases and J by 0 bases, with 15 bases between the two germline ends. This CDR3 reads CATLQGIMNTEAFF. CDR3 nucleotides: TGTGCCACCCTCCAGGGAATCATGAACACTGAAGCTTTCTTT.

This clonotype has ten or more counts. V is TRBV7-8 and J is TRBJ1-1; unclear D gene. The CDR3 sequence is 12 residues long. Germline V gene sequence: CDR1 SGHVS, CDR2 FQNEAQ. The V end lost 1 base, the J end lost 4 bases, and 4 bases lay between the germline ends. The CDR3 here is CASSLEATEAFF. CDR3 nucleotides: TGTGCCAGCAGCTTAGAGGCCACTGAAGCTTTCTTT.

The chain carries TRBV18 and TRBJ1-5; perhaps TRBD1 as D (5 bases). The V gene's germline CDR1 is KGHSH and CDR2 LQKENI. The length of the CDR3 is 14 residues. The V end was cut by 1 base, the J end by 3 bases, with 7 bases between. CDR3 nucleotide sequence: TGTGCCAGCTCACCACGGGGGAACAATCAGCCCCAGCATTTT. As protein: CASSPRGNNQPQHF.

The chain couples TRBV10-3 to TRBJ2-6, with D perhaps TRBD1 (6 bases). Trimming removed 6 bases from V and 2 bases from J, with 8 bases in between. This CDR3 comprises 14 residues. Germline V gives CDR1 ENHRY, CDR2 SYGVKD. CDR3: CAIRGDTGANVLTF. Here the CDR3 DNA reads TGTGCCATCAGAGGGGACACTGGGGCCAACGTCCTGACTTTC.

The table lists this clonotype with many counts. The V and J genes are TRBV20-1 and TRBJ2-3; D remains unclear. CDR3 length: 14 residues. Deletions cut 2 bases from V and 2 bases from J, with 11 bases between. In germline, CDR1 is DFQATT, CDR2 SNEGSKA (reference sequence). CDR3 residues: CSARRSWYTDTQYF. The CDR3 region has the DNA TGCAGTGCTAGAAGGAGTTGGTACACAGATACGCAGTATTTT.

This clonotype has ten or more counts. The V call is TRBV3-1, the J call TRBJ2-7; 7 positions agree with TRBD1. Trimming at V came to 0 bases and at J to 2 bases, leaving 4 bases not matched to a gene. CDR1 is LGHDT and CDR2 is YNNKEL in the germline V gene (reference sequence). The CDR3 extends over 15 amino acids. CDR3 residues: CASSQDRGQAYEQYF. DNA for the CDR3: TGTGCCAGCAGCCAAGACCGTGGACAGGCCTACGAGCAGTACTTC.

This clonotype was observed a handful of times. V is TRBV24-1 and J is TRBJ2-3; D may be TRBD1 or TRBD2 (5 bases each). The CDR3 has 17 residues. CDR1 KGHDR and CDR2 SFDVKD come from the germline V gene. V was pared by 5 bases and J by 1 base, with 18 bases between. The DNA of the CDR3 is TGTGCCACCAGTGGAGGGGTTCGAACACACCGCACAGATACGCAGTATTTT. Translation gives CATSGGVRTHRTDTQYF.

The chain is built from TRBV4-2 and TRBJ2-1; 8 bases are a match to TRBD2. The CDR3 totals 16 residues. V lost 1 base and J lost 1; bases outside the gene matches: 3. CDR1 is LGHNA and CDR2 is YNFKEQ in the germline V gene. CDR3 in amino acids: CASSQGGTSSYNEQFF. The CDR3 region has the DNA TGTGCCAGCAGCCAAGGGGGGACTAGTTCCTACAATGAGCAGTTCTTC.

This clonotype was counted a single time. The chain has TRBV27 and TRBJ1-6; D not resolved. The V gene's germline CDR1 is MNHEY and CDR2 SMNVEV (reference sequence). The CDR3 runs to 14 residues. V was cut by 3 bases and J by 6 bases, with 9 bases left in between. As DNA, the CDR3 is TGTGCCAGCAGTTTGAGGACGGTTAATTCACCCCTCCACTTT. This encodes CASSLRTVNSPLHF.

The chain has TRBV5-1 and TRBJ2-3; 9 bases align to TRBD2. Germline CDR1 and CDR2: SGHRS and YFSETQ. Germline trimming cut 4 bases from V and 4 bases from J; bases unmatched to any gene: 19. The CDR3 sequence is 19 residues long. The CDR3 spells CASSPEPAERGAVADTQYF. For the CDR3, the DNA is TGCGCCAGCAGCCCCGAACCCGCCGAGCGGGGGGCTGTTGCAGATACGCAGTATTTT.

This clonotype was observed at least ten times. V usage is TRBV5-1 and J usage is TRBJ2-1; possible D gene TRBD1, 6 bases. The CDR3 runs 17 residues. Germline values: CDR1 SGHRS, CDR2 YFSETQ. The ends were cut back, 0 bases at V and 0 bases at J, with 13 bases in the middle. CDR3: CASSLGLGGRSYNEQFF. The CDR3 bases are TGCGCCAGCAGCTTGGGGCTTGGGGGCCGCTCCTACAATGAGCAGTTCTTC.

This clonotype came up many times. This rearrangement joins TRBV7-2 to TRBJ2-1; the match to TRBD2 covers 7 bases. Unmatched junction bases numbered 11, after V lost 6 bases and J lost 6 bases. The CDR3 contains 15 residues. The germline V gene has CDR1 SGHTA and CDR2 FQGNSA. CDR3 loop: CASRGRARAGNEQFF. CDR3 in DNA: TGTGCCAGCAGGGGGAGGGCCCGAGCTGGCAATGAGCAGTTCTTC.

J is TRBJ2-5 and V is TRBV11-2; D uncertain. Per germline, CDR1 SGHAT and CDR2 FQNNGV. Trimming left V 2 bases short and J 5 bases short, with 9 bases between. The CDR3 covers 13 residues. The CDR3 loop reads CASSLKIEETQYF. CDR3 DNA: TGTGCCAGCAGCTTAAAGATCGAGGAGACCCAGTACTTC.

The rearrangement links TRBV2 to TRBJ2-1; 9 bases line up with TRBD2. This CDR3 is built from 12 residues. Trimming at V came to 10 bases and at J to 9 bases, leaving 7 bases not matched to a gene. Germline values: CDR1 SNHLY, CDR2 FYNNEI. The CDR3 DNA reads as TGTGCCACACCGGGACTAGCATCTGAGCAGTTCTTC. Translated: CATPGLASEQFF.

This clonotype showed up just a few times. The CDR3 sequence: CASSLEGIRNQPQHF. The CDR3 DNA is TGCGCCAGCAGCTTGGAAGGCATCCGAAATCAGCCCCAGCATTTT. The chain combines TRBV5-1 with TRBJ1-5; D is uncertain. The CDR3 totals 15 residues. V was pared by 0 bases and J by 4 bases, with 11 bases between. The V gene's germline CDR1 is SGHRS and CDR2 YFSETQ.

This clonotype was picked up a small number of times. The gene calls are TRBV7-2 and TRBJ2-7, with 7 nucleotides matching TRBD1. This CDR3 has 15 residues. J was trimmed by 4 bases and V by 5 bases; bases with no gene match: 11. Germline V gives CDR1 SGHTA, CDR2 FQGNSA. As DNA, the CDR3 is TGTGCCAGCAGCCGACAGGGCCATCCAGAGTACGAGCAGTACTTC. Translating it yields CASSRQGHPEYEQYF.

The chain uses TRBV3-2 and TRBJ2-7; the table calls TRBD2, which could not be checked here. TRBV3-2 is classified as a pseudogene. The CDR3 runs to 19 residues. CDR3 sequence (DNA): TGTGCCAGCAGCCAAGATTCGGTGGAGAGGGAGGGCCGGGGCTACGAGCAGTACTTC. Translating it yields CASSQDSVEREGRGYEQYF.

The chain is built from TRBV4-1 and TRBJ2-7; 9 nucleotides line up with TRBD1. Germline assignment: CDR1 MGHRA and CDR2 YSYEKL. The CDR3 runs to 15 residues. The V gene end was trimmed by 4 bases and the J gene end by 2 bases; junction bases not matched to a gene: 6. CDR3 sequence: CASSPGQGLAYEQYF. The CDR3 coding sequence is TGCGCCAGCAGCCCGGGACAGGGACTCGCCTACGAGCAGTACTTC.

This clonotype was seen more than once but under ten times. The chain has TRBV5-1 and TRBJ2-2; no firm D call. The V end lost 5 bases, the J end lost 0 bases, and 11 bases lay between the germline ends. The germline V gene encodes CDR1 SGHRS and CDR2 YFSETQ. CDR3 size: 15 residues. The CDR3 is CASRATSTNTGELFF. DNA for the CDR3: TGCGCCAGCAGAGCGACATCCACGAACACCGGGGAGCTGTTTTTT.

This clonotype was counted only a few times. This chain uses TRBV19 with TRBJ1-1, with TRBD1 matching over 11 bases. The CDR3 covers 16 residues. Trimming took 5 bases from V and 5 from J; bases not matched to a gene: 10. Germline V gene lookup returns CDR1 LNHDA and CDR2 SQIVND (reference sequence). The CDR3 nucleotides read TGTGCCAGTAGTTTTCCGCCGGACAGGGGGCGAACTGAAGCTTTCTTT. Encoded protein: CASSFPPDRGRTEAFF.